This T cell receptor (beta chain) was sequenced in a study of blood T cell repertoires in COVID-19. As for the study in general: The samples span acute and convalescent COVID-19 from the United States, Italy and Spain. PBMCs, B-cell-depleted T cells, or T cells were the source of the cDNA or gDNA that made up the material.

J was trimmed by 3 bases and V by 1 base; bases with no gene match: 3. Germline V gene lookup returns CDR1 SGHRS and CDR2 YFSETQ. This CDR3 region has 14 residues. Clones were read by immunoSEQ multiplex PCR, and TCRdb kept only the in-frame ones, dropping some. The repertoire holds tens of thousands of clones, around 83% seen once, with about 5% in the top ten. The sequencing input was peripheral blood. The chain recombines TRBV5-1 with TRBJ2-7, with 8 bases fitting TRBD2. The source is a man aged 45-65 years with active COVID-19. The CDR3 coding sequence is TGCGCCAGCAGCTTGCGGACTAGCTACTACGAGCAGTACTTC. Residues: CASSLRTSYYEQYF.